The rows below give T cell receptor beta chains drawn from one sample of a study of type 1 regulatory T cells. For these receptors, no antigen is known. TCRdb ran MiXCR on the reads and lists one entry per CDR3 protein. The profile shows under 30,000 distinct CDR3 sequences, roughly 50% of them singletons. Sequencing was carried out using cultured T cells, either the whole culture or a sorted T cell fraction (not recorded which). These receptors were obtained from a human donor in good health. Both conserved end residues are trimmed from each CDR3. D genes are given only for firm matches.

v_gene	j_gene	d_gene	CDR3aa
TRBV18	TRBJ1-2	-	ASSPLVFPSYGYT
TRBV5-1	TRBJ2-1	-	ASSPEARNYEQF
TRBV7-9	TRBJ1-1	-	ASSPSGAGLNTEAF
TRBV20-1	TRBJ2-1	TRBD2	SAIPAGGLLSYNEQF
TRBV5-1	TRBJ1-1	-	ASSLTAGVFTEAF
TRBV4-1	TRBJ2-5	-	ASSQARGQTQETQY
TRBV6-5	TRBJ2-3	-	ASSDGGVRTDTQY
TRBV15	TRBJ1-6	-	ATQRGVNSPLH
TRBV2	TRBJ2-2	-	ASSVRNTGELF
TRBV12-3/TRBV12-4	TRBJ2-2	-	ASRRGRDWGELF
TRBV2	TRBJ2-3	-	ASSKGLSSTDTQY
TRBV5-1	TRBJ2-7	TRBD2	ASRTGGDLSYEQY
TRBV7-6	TRBJ1-5	TRBD1	ASSSFVGQGNQPQH
TRBV7-6	TRBJ1-2	-	ASSLHGLDGYT
TRBV6-6	TRBJ1-1	-	ASRTYVNTEAF
TRBV10-3	TRBJ1-6	TRBD1	AIRNTGGHNSPLH
TRBV5-6	TRBJ2-5	TRBD2	ASSFDRLAGETQY
TRBV7-2	TRBJ2-5	TRBD2	ASSLGLAGGQETQY
TRBV7-9	TRBJ1-1	-	ASSSGEDTEAF
TRBV27	TRBJ1-4	-	ASSPLRKGEEKLF
TRBV20-1	TRBJ2-4	-	SAPGQRGIAKNIQY
TRBV7-7	TRBJ2-2	-	ASRQWGNTGELF
TRBV28	TRBJ2-1	-	ASSLRVPAEQF
TRBV7-2	TRBJ2-3	-	ASSLGIYTDTQY
TRBV5-1	TRBJ1-1	-	ASRNVMNTEAF
TRBV7-9	TRBJ1-2	-	ASSRGVNYGYT
TRBV4-2	TRBJ2-7	TRBD2	ASSPTRGVSYEQY
TRBV20-1	TRBJ1-6	-	SVSPPGSSLH
TRBV5-4	TRBJ2-2	-	ASSASRPGELF
TRBV5-1	TRBJ2-1	-	ASSLDGGSHNEQF
TRBV2	TRBJ2-5	-	ASSDRPQVSPF
TRBV6-1	TRBJ2-7	TRBD2	ASSAAGGDLYEQY
TRBV20-1	TRBJ2-3	-	SAPDRNGLADTQY
TRBV4-3	TRBJ1-6	-	ASSQAGYQLNSPLH
TRBV7-9	TRBJ1-1	-	ASSLGGLTEAF
TRBV6-5	TRBJ2-2	TRBD2	ASSYSTSGGAGELF
TRBV20-1	TRBJ1-2	-	SAVDYGYT
TRBV19	TRBJ1-5	-	ASAGIGGGGQPQH
TRBV28	TRBJ2-7	-	VSSPWGQGIPEQY
TRBV2	TRBJ2-1	-	ASQRRGVSNEQF
TRBV29-1	TRBJ2-7	-	SVDGPGGYEQY
TRBV2	TRBJ1-5	TRBD1	ASRPGQGSANQPQH
TRBV20-1	TRBJ2-5	TRBD2	SAPRLAETQY
TRBV6-6	TRBJ1-2	-	ASSSGAHGYT
TRBV20-1	TRBJ1-5	-	SARDPGSHQPQH
TRBV29-1	TRBJ1-3	TRBD1	SAWTGGSGNTIY
TRBV3-1	TRBJ2-2	TRBD2	ASTLLGTSGGASGELF
TRBV4-1	TRBJ1-2	-	ASSRTPGQNYGYT
TRBV13	TRBJ1-2	-	ASSLTGFVANYGYT
TRBV5-1	TRBJ2-3	TRBD2	ASSLAELAGGRTQY
TRBV10-3	TRBJ2-5	TRBD2	AISPTSGGLETQY
TRBV30	TRBJ1-1	-	AWSVKNTEAF
TRBV12-5	TRBJ2-1	-	ASGSGTFSSYNEQF
TRBV7-2	TRBJ2-1	-	ASRLPGTAYNEQF
TRBV2	TRBJ2-3	TRBD2	ASRAGDTQY